This T cell receptor beta chain is from a study of cytomegalovirus exposure and HLA in healthy donors (dated by TCRdb to the late 2010s). General notes on the study: In an earlier analysis of roughly 590 of the donors, about 270 Gb of sequence data and 90 million to 130 million unique TCR beta sequences from approximately 180 million T cells were reported. In addition to the first cohort of around 670 subjects, a separate validation cohort of 120 different subjects was used. Donor age, sex, ethnicity and CMV serostatus were collected together with the repertoire data. Rather than using new phenotypic data, the later analysis identified candidate immune exposures from TCR beta sequences and from how often those sequences occurred across donors. HLA typing covered class I and class II loci at four-digit resolution. Typing coverage differed by locus: A, B, C, DRB1 and DQB1 were typed in roughly 629-630 donors, DQA1 in 500 to 550, DPA1 in 600 to 610, and DPB1 in 450 to 480. Every discovery cohort repertoire had been produced on one sequencing platform. In an earlier analysis of about 590 of the donors, high-throughput TCR beta sequencing was used to judge whether each TCR beta V gene segment behaved as functional or pseudogenic. In a later genetic analysis, genome-wide SNP genotypes for about 60% of the 666 donors were used, and that subset was treated as a discovery cohort. To predict cytomegalovirus infection status, the study brought together high-throughput TCR immunosequencing, statistical association of individual TCRs with disease status, and machine learning. The study aimed to test whether cataloging public T cell receptors could reveal signatures of past pathogen exposure. Using immunosequencing, the study profiled T cell repertoires from 550 to 750 subjects and related those repertoires to cytomegalovirus serostatus. Because of strong linkage in the cohort, a few DR-DQ haplotypes were treated as single units for association and clustering. Of the approximately 400 genotyped donors, 81% were placed in the genetic ancestry cluster associated with self-reported Caucasian donors. In a later analysis, previously published TCR beta repertoires from 666 donors were re-analyzed and high-resolution HLA genotyping was added so that TCR occurrence patterns could be studied. On average, roughly 240,000 unique TCR beta nucleotide sequences were sequenced per donor among a few hundred genotyped donors of the cohort, with 15% to 20% of those sequences being non-productive. Roughly 300 gigabases of sequencing data and tens of millions of unique TCR sequences were included in an early release covering about 600 HLA-typed donors. Overall study outcomes, separate from this receptor: Approximately 18 rarely observed V segments, including chromosome 9 orphons, were excluded from the earlier analysis of approximately 500 of the donors because counts were too low. Correlated functional status among segregating V segments might reflect linkage disequilibrium, but an unknown experimental factor could not be ruled out. The study listed around 160 TCR beta chains as associated with cytomegalovirus. Only TCR beta chains were sequenced in this cohort, and the absence of alpha or paired-chain data limited detectable features. Assigning TCR associations to individual alleles was difficult when HLA alleles, especially DR and DQ, strongly co-occurred. A cluster of highly shared sequence variants was judged likely to represent a technical artifact of the sequencing pipeline. For the cohort, immune exposure information was limited to CMV serostatus. Because the 87-base-pair reads could not distinguish some IMGT-functional V segments, including TRBV6-2 and TRBV6-3, those segments were excluded. In an earlier analysis of approximately 600 of the donors, most TCR beta V segments were observed in productive rearrangements about 90% or about 30% of the time, broadly matching IMGT annotations. Roughly uniform sequencing depth across donors was assumed in presence/absence analyses, although this assumption may not hold. A later analysis found that TCR association rates varied across HLA loci, with DRB1 alleles showing the most associated TCRs and HLA-C alleles the fewest. In a later genetic analysis, fewer N-insertions in productive TCRs were reported among donors in an Asian-associated ancestry cluster than the roughly 700-donor mean. In a later analysis, most CMV-associated TCR beta chains were found to appear HLA-restricted, with HLA associations seemingly driven largely by CMV exposure. V-gene and J-gene trimming of TCR beta chains was associated with a missense DCLRE1C variant in a later genetic analysis, and the association was replicated in an independent cohort. In a later analysis, some 18,000 TCR beta sequences were associated with specific HLA alleles at a false discovery rate of 0.05. The authors suggested that the approach could potentially be generalized to other disease states and immunological phenotypes. A further reported finding was that TCR beta sequences accurately predicted the HLA-A and HLA-B alleles for most subjects in the first cohort. While some public TCRs were present in many individuals, most TCR sequences turned up only very rarely across donors. HLA typing was unavailable for some donors at each locus, so association tests used only the typed subset. In a later analysis, HLA-associated TCR beta chains were found to be more clonally expanded and to have lower generation probabilities than equally common non-associated chains. Three of the identified cytomegalovirus-associated TCR beta chains were confirmed in vitro to be specific for cytomegalovirus antigens. In both the original and validation cohorts, the classifier was reported to diagnose cytomegalovirus status with high specificity and sensitivity. Several of the top co-occurrence clusters appeared to be linked to parvovirus B19, influenza, CMV and Epstein-Barr virus, according to a later analysis.

The cohort consisted of 666 healthy bone marrow donors. At the time of sampling, every cohort member was nominally healthy, though immune exposures that went unrecorded were likely present. The donor was CMV seropositive and belonged to the group of 250 to 300 seropositive cohort members. Every donor gave a peripheral blood sample, and the peripheral blood mononuclear cells from that sample were used for TCR beta sequencing. The Qiagen DNeasy Blood Extraction Kit was used to extract genomic DNA from the blood cell samples. As regards this clone: The clone's antigen remains unknown. No qualities accompany the bases; no much larger clone lies one base away.

At the junction V is shortened by 3 bases and J by 7 bases, with 12 bases in between. The CDR3 starts with the cysteine, ends with the phenylalanine, and has 13 residues. The only DNA kept is the CDR3, 39 bases in frame from the first base. CDR1 and CDR2, looked up from the germline V gene, are LGHNT and FRNRAP. The library came from the immunoSEQ multiplex PCR assay. For the multiplex PCR, a mixture combining 60 forward primers for TCR Vbeta segments and 13 reverse primers for TCR Jbeta segments was used. The CDR3 region of rearranged TCR beta genes was amplified from genomic DNA with a multiplex PCR assay. On the Illumina HiSeq System, the amplified TCR beta libraries were sequenced as 87-base-pair reads. In the original analysis: Across the 670 or so repertoires, a later analysis counted 78 million or so unique TCR beta chains, around 11 million of which were shared by at least two donors. Raw reads were error-corrected and collapsed into unique sequences by a nearest-neighbor algorithm in which closely related sequences were merged to remove PCR and sequencing errors. Alignment of CDR3 sequences to IMGT reference sequences was used to assign V, D and J gene segments. For a sequence to be retained, a match of at least six nucleotides was required to both a V gene segment and a J gene segment. Rearrangements were called productive when the CDR3 lacked stop codons and stayed in frame with V and J; all others were non-productive. Following IMGT convention, CDR3 was defined as the stretch from the second conserved V-encoded cysteine up to the conserved J-encoded phenylalanine. Sequences without an unambiguous match to a single V gene segment were excluded from the earlier analysis of 500 to 700 of the donors. An earlier analysis of a few hundred of the donors called V segments functional above 56.7% productive rearrangements and segregating when the between-donor standard deviation exceeded 5%. A statistical classification framework was developed to diagnose cytomegalovirus status using the catalog of TCR beta chain sequences. V and J gene assignment, in a later analysis, came from comparing TCR nucleotide sequences with IMGT/GENE-DB human TR gene sequences. The TCRdist pipeline was used in a later analysis to assign CDR3 sequences and most-parsimonious VDJ recombination scenarios. In a later analysis, each TCR beta chain was defined by its CDR3 amino acid sequence together with its V-gene family, and reads without a unique V-gene family were excluded. In a later analysis, nearly 600 highly shared, low-generation-probability nucleotide sequences were removed to address suspected cross-contamination and a sequencing artifact. A later analysis calculated a clonal expansion index for each public chain from normalized within-repertoire ranks of inferred template counts. In a later analysis, generation probabilities were computed with a VDJ recombination model fitted to out-of-frame rearrangements, and the resulting probabilities were checked against IGoR. Hypergeometric tests were used in a later analysis to score TCR-TCR, TCR-HLA and TCR-CMV co-occurrence, with a repertoire-size bias correction applied to the TCR pairs. False discovery rates were estimated in a later analysis by permuting HLA or CMV assignments 20 times. In a later analysis, co-occurring TCRs were grouped using DBSCAN, and TCRdist sequence similarity was added for clustering within HLA-allele-positive subsets. Repertoires with fewer than 30,000 or more than 120,000 public chains, plus five repertoires with anomalous nucleotide sharing, were excluded from co-occurrence clustering. TCRdb carries this immuneACCESS record with in-frame sequences only. Its versions omit some clonotypes, under half of them owing to an unresolved V gene in the studies checked, with the rest unexplained. That table is the source of V, J and clone size, and D and trimming were worked out from the DNA. In all, the sample holds 95,000 to 110,000 clones, and approximately 80% of those were seen once. Roughly 5.4% of the sample is held by the ten biggest clonotypes.

The sample was PBMCs. This receptor was identified in a woman aged 18-29 years in good health and CMV-seropositive. The V and J segments used are TRBV12-5 and TRBJ1-2; tentative D gene TRBD1, with 6 bases matching. The CDR3 is CASGFAGAGGYTF. The bases read TGTGCTAGTGGTTTCGCGGGGGCCGGTGGCTACACCTTC.